The 5 T cell receptor beta chains presented below share a single source sample, sequenced in a study of T-cell reconstitution after alpha-beta-depleted transplantation in children. During its preparation, the TCRbeta library received unique molecular identifiers. From the PCR reads, TCRdb called clonotypes with MiXCR, one entry per CDR3 protein. Of 800,000 to 1,000,000 distinct CDR3 sequences in the sample, 25% to 30% are singletons; the top ten hold 28%. The sequences come from PBMCs, mostly from graft donor cells, collected 360 days after TCRalphabeta/CD19-depleted stem cell transplant. These receptors were collected from a boy under two years old who had a stem cell transplant for SCID, so the T cells may come from the graft donor.

There are a few counts of this clonotype. The CDR3 region is CASSFEQGDSPLHF. CDR3 bases: TGTGCCAGCAGCTTTGAACAGGGAGATTCACCCCTCCACTTT. The V call is TRBV7-8, the J call TRBJ1-6; weak D call: TRBD1 (6 bases). The germline V gene has CDR1 SGHVS and CDR2 FQNEAQ. V was shortened by 3 bases and J by 8 bases, with 11 bases between the two germline ends. The CDR3 covers 14 residues.

The chain links TRBV5-1 to TRBJ2-1; 8 bases align to TRBD1. CDR3 length: 16 residues. CDR1 is SGHRS, CDR2 YFSETQ, per germline. V dropped 0 bases and J dropped 3; count of bases not matched to a gene: 5. CDR3: CASSLGDRGDYNEQFF. CDR3 coding DNA: TGCGCCAGCAGCTTGGGCGACAGGGGAGACTACAATGAGCAGTTCTTC. Together with reference TRBV5-1 and TRBJ2-1, the CDR3 gives the full variable domain: KAGVTQTPRYLIKTRGQQVTLSCSPISGHRSVSWYQQTPGQGLQFLFEYFSETQRNKGNFPGRFSGRQFSNSRSEMNVSTLELGDSALYLCASSLGDRGDYNEQFFGPGTRLTVL.

The rearrangement uses TRBV5-1 and TRBJ2-7; the D gene is possibly TRBD1 (5 bases). The V end lost 0 bases, the J end lost 1 base, and 17 bases lay between the germline ends. CDR3 length: 17 residues. Germline CDR1 SGHRS, CDR2 YFSETQ. The DNA for the CDR3 is TGCGCCAGCAGCTTGGCCGGCAGGGCCAAATCATCCTACGAGCAGTACTTC. Its translation is CASSLAGRAKSSYEQYF.

This clonotype was seen a few times. The chain recombines TRBV12-3 or TRBV12-4 with TRBJ2-5; D is unresolved. V was pared by 5 bases and J by 6 bases, with 10 bases between. The CDR3 sequence is 12 residues long. This CDR3 reads CASSLPEKTQYF. CDR3 nucleotide sequence: TGTGCCAGCAGTCTTCCTGAAAAGACCCAGTACTTC.

The chain employs TRBV12-3 or TRBV12-4 and TRBJ2-1; D not certain. Trimming pared 6 bases from V and 0 bases from J, leaving 15 bases between. The CDR3 is made up of 16 amino acids. Here the CDR3 DNA reads TGTGCCAGCAGCCCTCAGGACGTCCCCTCCTACAATGAGCAGTTCTTC. It yields the protein CASSPQDVPSYNEQFF.